This section outlines one T cell receptor (beta chain) sequence together with its context. The study ran its PCR with 60 Vbeta and 13 Jbeta primers. Data came from immunoSEQ multiplex PCR; TCRdb stores just in-frame clones and leaves some out. The table shows about 130,000 clones, with 75% to 85% occurring only once. The sample originates from a study of cytomegalovirus exposure and HLA in healthy donors. Trimming pared 4 bases from V and 0 bases from J, leaving 10 bases between. Per the germline V gene, CDR1 is SGDLS and CDR2 is YYNGEE. The CDR3 loop spans 14 amino acids. The chain uses TRBV9 and TRBJ1-1, with D unclear. Sequencing was done on a sample of PBMCs. The source is a man aged 35 to 55 in good health and CMV-seronegative. The CDR3: CASSSQPVNTEAFF. In DNA form, the CDR3 reads TGTGCCAGCAGCTCCCAACCGGTGAACACTGAAGCTTTCTTT.